A single sample is the source of the 29 T cell receptor beta chains below, sequenced in a study of blood T cell repertoires in COVID-19. The method was immunoSEQ multiplex PCR; TCRdb's version includes in-frame clones alone and lacks a portion of them. In the table there are fewer than 500,000 clones, about 89% of which are singletons. What was sequenced was peripheral blood. These receptors came from a woman in her 30s with acute or convalescent COVID-19.

As DNA, the CDR3 is TGTGCCAGCAGTGAATATTTTTTGGGACAGGGGTACAATGAGCAGTTCTTC. Translated, it gives CASSEYFLGQGYNEQFF. V gene TRBV6-1 combines with J gene TRBJ2-1; TRBD1 matches at 10 bases. With 2 bases clipped from V and 4 bases from J, the junction kept 8 bases outside the gene matches. CDR1 and CDR2 (germline): MNHNS, SASEGT. The CDR3 is made up of 17 amino acids.

A remark on this clone: This sample includes further DNA sequences coding for the same CDR3. The rearrangement links TRBV12-3 or TRBV12-4 to TRBJ2-7; unclear D gene. V was shortened by 6 bases and J by 1 base, with 7 bases between the two germline ends. This CDR3 is 12 amino acids long. CDR3 in amino acids: CASSPTSYEQYF. CDR3 bases: TGTGCCAGCAGCCCTACTTCCTACGAGCAGTACTTC.

This clone occurred a few times. The J gene is TRBJ1-6, the V gene TRBV5-1; D gene unclear. The germline V gene encodes CDR1 SGHRS and CDR2 YFSETQ. The length of the CDR3 is 16 residues. Between the trimmed V and J ends, which lost 4 bases and 6 bases, there was a span of 17 bases. CDR3 loop: CASSPESLTGNSPLHF. CDR3 bases: TGCGCCAGCAGCCCGGAGTCCCTAACGGGTAATTCACCCCTCCACTTT.

The chain recombines TRBV19 with TRBJ2-5, with 9 bases aligning to TRBD1. The length of the CDR3 is 15 residues. Germline V lookup: CDR1 LNHDA, CDR2 SQIVND (reference sequence). After removal of 9 bases from V and 5 bases from J, the junction contained 13 bases not matched to a gene. The CDR3 region has the DNA TGTGCCAGCACTCGAGGGGGACAGGGAGGGGAGACCCAGTACTTC. Its translation is CASTRGGQGGETQYF.

The chain has TRBV9 and TRBJ2-3, with 7 bases lining up with TRBD1. This CDR3 has 15 amino acids. CDR1 and CDR2 from the germline V gene are SGDLS and YYNGEE. Trimming cost V 4 bases and J 4 bases; bases outside gene matches: 9. CDR3 DNA: TGTGCCAGCAGCCCCCGGACAGGCACCCCAGATACGCAGTATTTT. Protein: CASSPRTGTPDTQYF.

Written as DNA, the CDR3 is TGTGCCAGCAGGCCTGGGACAGATACCGGGGAGCTGTTTTTT. Translated: CASRPGTDTGELFF. V is TRBV9 and J is TRBJ2-2; TRBD1 matches 7 bases. V trimming: 5 bases; J trimming: 5 bases; junction bases outside the gene matches: 6. This CDR3 is built from 14 residues. CDR1 SGDLS and CDR2 YYNGEE come from the germline V gene. Complete variable domain (other parts from reference TRBV9 and TRBJ2-2): DSGVTQTPKHLITATGQRVTLRCSPRSGDLSVYWYQQSLDQGLQFLIQYYNGEERAKGNILERFSAQQFPDLHSELNLSSLELGDSALYFCASRPGTDTGELFFGEGSRLTVL.

This clone occurred once. The chain links TRBV19 to TRBJ1-1; 8 bases map to TRBD1. The CDR3 spans 15 residues. V lost 5 bases and J lost 3; bases outside the gene matches: 8. Germline V gene data show CDR1 as LNHDA and CDR2 as SQIVND (reference sequence). This CDR3 reads CASSPRTGLDTEAFF. In nucleotides, the CDR3 is TGTGCCAGTAGTCCAAGGACAGGGTTGGACACTGAAGCTTTCTTT.

The gene calls are TRBV18 and TRBJ1-5, with D unresolved. With 3 bases removed from V and 4 bases from J, the gap between germline ends came to 13 bases. Germline lookup yields CDR1 KGHSH and CDR2 LQKENI. This CDR3 is built from 15 residues. The CDR3 spells CASSPVETGNQPQHF. As DNA, the CDR3 is TGTGCCAGCTCACCTGTCGAGACGGGAAATCAGCCCCAGCATTTT.

This chain links TRBV6-5 with TRBJ1-5, with TRBD1 matching 8 bases. V lost 5 bases and J lost 5; bases outside the gene matches: 8. The CDR3 extends over 15 amino acids. CDR1 MNHEY and CDR2 SVGAGI come from the germline V gene. CDR3 protein: CASSHTGGGYQPQHF. The CDR3 coding sequence is TGTGCCAGCAGTCATACAGGGGGAGGCTATCAGCCCCAGCATTTT.

CDR3 protein: CASSLVGGYTF. The CDR3 bases are TGTGCCAGCAGCTTGGTGGGCGGCTACACCTTC. The V gene is TRBV5-8, the J gene TRBJ1-2; D remains ambiguous. There are 11 residues in the CDR3. V lost 0 bases, J lost 8 bases, and 5 bases lay in between. Per germline, CDR1 SGHTS and CDR2 YDEGEE.

The chain is built from TRBV2 and TRBJ2-7; 11 bases fit TRBD1. Germline loops: CDR1 SNHLY, CDR2 FYNNEI. The CDR3 has 14 residues. The V and J ends lost 10 bases and 3 bases, in that order; junction bases with no gene match: 8. DNA of the CDR3: TGTGCCACCCACGGGGGACAGGGGGGCTACGAGCAGTACTTC. Its protein is CATHGGQGGYEQYF. Full variable domain (remainder filled in from reference TRBV2 and TRBJ2-7): EPEVTQTPSHQVTQMGQEVILRCVPISNHLYFYWYRQILGQKVEFLVSFYNNEISEKSEIFDDQFSVERPDGSNFTLKIRSTKLEDSAMYFCATHGGQGGYEQYFGPGTRLTVT.

This clone occurred once. In nucleotides, the CDR3 is TGTGCCAGCAGCTTAGGCCGGGTTATCCGGGACATCTTCACAGATACGCAGTATTTT. Amino acid sequence: CASSLGRVIRDIFTDTQYF. The chain carries TRBV13 and TRBJ2-3, with a weak D call TRBD1 (6 bases). The CDR3 length is 19 residues. V lost 0 bases and J 2 bases, leaving 21 bases between the germline ends. The germline gives CDR1 PRHDT, CDR2 FYEKMQ (reference sequence).

V is TRBV28 and J is TRBJ2-7; 8 bases match TRBD1. With V trimmed by 3 bases and J by 2 bases, 6 bases remained unmatched. The germline V gene encodes CDR1 MDHEN and CDR2 SYDVKM. The CDR3 loop spans 15 amino acids. Here the CDR3 reads CASSFRTGFTYEQYF. The CDR3 region has the DNA TGTGCCAGCAGTTTCAGGACAGGGTTCACCTACGAGCAGTACTTC.

This rearrangement joins TRBV24-1 to TRBJ2-3; 8 positions match TRBD2. The V gene's germline CDR1 is KGHDR and CDR2 SFDVKD. The V gene end was trimmed by 4 bases and the J gene end by 0 bases; junction bases not matched to a gene: 11. This CDR3 has 18 amino acids. CDR3 nucleotide sequence: TGTGCCACCAGTGACCCTAAACGGGGGGGGTCGAGCACAGATACGCAGTATTTT. Translating gives CATSDPKRGGSSTDTQYF.

The V and J genes are TRBV2 and TRBJ1-5, with 7 positions matching TRBD1. J was trimmed by 5 bases and V by 5 bases; bases with no gene match: 3. CDR1 and CDR2 from the germline V gene are SNHLY and FYNNEI. The CDR3 totals 13 residues. CDR3 protein: CASSPDRDQPQHF. CDR3 nucleotide sequence: TGTGCCAGCAGTCCTGACAGGGATCAGCCCCAGCATTTT.

CDR3 loop: CASSIRGDSLYEQYF. In DNA, the CDR3 is TGTGCCAGCAGCATCAGAGGGGACAGCCTTTACGAGCAGTACTTC. The chain carries TRBV9 and TRBJ2-7; 7 bases fit TRBD1. This CDR3 region has 15 residues. CDR1 SGDLS and CDR2 YYNGEE come from the germline V gene. V gave up 4 bases and J gave up 4 bases; unmatched junction bases: 11.

The gene calls are TRBV5-5 and TRBJ1-4, with 7 bases fitting TRBD1. Germline CDR1 SGHKS, CDR2 YYEKEE (reference sequence). CDR3 length: 14 amino acids. V was pared by 2 bases and J by 8 bases, with 6 bases of the junction left unmatched. The CDR3 protein is CASSFSGGDEKLFF. Here the CDR3 DNA reads TGTGCCAGCAGCTTTTCAGGGGGTGACGAAAAACTGTTTTTT. Full variable domain (outside the CDR3, taken from reference TRBV5-5 and TRBJ1-4): DAGVTQSPTHLIKTRGQQVTLRCSPISGHKSVSWYQQVLGQGPQFIFQYYEKEERGRGNFPDRFSARQFPNYSSELNVNALLLGDSALYLCASSFSGGDEKLFFGSGTQLSVL.

The rearrangement links TRBV6-6 to TRBJ2-3; 12 bases align to TRBD2. Germline V gene data show CDR1 as MNHNY and CDR2 as SVGAGI (reference sequence). V lost 5 bases to trimming and J lost 1 base; unmatched junction nucleotides: 10. The CDR3 runs 18 residues. CDR3 in amino acids: CASSRGASGGAGTDTQYF. The CDR3, as DNA: TGTGCCAGCAGTCGAGGCGCTAGCGGGGGGGCCGGCACAGATACGCAGTATTTT.

The chain uses TRBV7-6 and TRBJ2-7, with 7 bases fitting TRBD2. The CDR3 consists of 15 residues. V shed 6 bases, J shed 0 bases, and the junction held 8 bases outside the gene matches. CDR1 SGHVS and CDR2 FNYEAQ come from the germline V gene. The CDR3 region is CASSLREEGSYEQYF. The DNA for the CDR3 is TGTGCCAGCAGTCTACGGGAGGAAGGCTCCTACGAGCAGTACTTC.

This chain connects TRBV3-1 (or the pseudogene TRBV3-2) to TRBJ2-3; D gene ambiguous. The CDR3 has 17 amino acids. CDR1 is LGHDT, CDR2 YNNKEL, per germline (reference sequence). V lost 2 bases and J lost 0, with 15 bases in between. CDR3 nucleotides: TGTGCCAGCAGCCAAACCCACCTCGGTAGCAGCACAGATACGCAGTATTTT. Translated: CASSQTHLGSSTDTQYF.

The V and J genes are TRBV4-2 and TRBJ2-3; possibly TRBD2 for D (5 bases). The V end lost 3 bases, the J end lost 3 bases, and 13 bases lay between the germline ends. CDR3 size: 15 residues. Germline V gene lookup returns CDR1 LGHNA and CDR2 YNFKEQ. CDR3 sequence: CASSHGTRVTDTQYF. The CDR3 DNA is TGTGCCAGCAGCCACGGAACTAGGGTGACAGATACGCAGTATTTT.

This clone was seen more than once but under ten times. The gene calls are TRBV23-1 and TRBJ2-1, with TRBD1 identical over 7 bases. TRBV23-1 is treated as an ORF (open reading frame) with a function not yet certain. After removal of 6 bases from V and 6 bases from J, the junction contained 14 bases not matched to a gene. The CDR3 totals 16 residues. The CDR3 here is CASSHHPMDRRNEQFF. The CDR3, as DNA: TGCGCCAGCAGCCACCACCCCATGGACAGGCGCAATGAGCAGTTCTTC.

This clone was seen a single time. The rearrangement uses TRBV6-6 and TRBJ1-1, with TRBD1 identical over 7 bases. Germline trimming cut 6 bases from V and 4 bases from J; bases unmatched to any gene: 2. The CDR3 consists of 12 residues. The germline CDR1 and CDR2 sequences are MNHNY and SVGAGI (reference sequence). CDR3 region: CASRPGGTEAFF. The CDR3 region has the DNA TGTGCCAGCAGGCCAGGGGGCACTGAAGCTTTCTTT.

The V gene is TRBV21-1, the J gene TRBJ2-2; the D call in the table, TRBD1, was not verified against the DNA. TRBV21-1 is annotated as a pseudogene. The CDR3 runs to 21 residues. The DNA of the CDR3 is TGTGCCAGCAGCAAACGACGGTTGGGCGGTAGGGGACAGGATAACACCGGGGAGCTGTTTTTT. Residues: CASSKRRLGGRGQDNTGELFF.

The genes are TRBV7-9 and TRBJ2-1; weak D call: TRBD2 (5 bases). V was trimmed by 1 base and J by 3 bases, leaving 7 bases between them. Germline assignment: CDR1 SEHNR and CDR2 FQNEAQ (reference sequence). CDR3 length: 14 amino acids. This CDR3 reads CASSLGTFYNEQFF. The CDR3 region has the DNA TGTGCCAGCAGCTTAGGGACTTTCTACAATGAGCAGTTCTTC.

V and J are TRBV6-6 and TRBJ2-7; 9 bases are a match to TRBD1. V trimming: 5 bases; J trimming: 3 bases; junction bases outside the gene matches: 8. Per the germline V gene, CDR1 is MNHNY and CDR2 is SVGAGI (reference sequence). The CDR3 covers 15 residues. Written as DNA, the CDR3 is TGTGCCAGCAGTCGGGACAGGGTGGGAGGCTACGAGCAGTACTTC. Protein sequence: CASSRDRVGGYEQYF.

This clone was detected ten times or more. A read error is likely, as this CDR3 ends without the conserved phenylalanine or tryptophan. No DNA is shown, since the ends of the CDR3 on it are uncertain; the CDR3 is the one TCRdb lists. The chain combines TRBV20-1 with TRBJ1-3; the DNA was not used to check the table's D call, TRBD1. The CDR3 contains 11 residues when both ends are counted. Per the germline V gene, CDR1 is DFQATT and CDR2 is SNEGSKA (reference sequence). CDR3 sequence: CSARMGQGPSA.

This sequence joins TRBV24-1 and TRBJ2-1, with no clear D. Germline CDR1 and CDR2: KGHDR and SFDVKD. This CDR3 region has 20 residues. Trimming removed 7 bases at V and 7 bases at J, with 34 bases between. The CDR3 region is CATRRNVRGRPPTPNNEQFF. The CDR3 nucleotides are TGTGCCACCAGGAGAAATGTCCGTGGCAGGCCACCGACCCCTAATAATGAGCAGTTCTTC.

The count of this clone is one. The V call is TRBV29-1, the J call TRBJ2-3; a possible D gene is TRBD2 (7 bases). CDR1 and CDR2 (germline): SQVTM, ANQGSEA. The CDR3 runs 11 residues. The CDR3 DNA follows: TGCAGTGGGGGGGGCGCCGATACGCAGTATTTT. Translated: CSGGGADTQYF.